Sequencing of this T cell receptor (beta chain) was carried out in a study of type 1 regulatory T cells (dated by TCRdb to the early 2020s). Regarding the complete study: The study characterized an in vitro protocol that generated a Tr1-enriched, alloantigen-specific CD4 T cell product named T-allo10. T-allo10 was under clinical evaluation in patients with hematological malignancies receiving allogeneic hematopoietic stem cell transplantation.

Here V drops 5 bases and J drops 1 base, and the junction holds 10 bases not matched to any gene. The cysteine opens and the phenylalanine closes a CDR3 of 17 amino acids. Only the CDR3 region is kept as DNA, spanning 51 bases read in frame from base 1. CDR1 MDHEN and CDR2 SYDVKM were looked up in the germline V gene. General findings and caveats noted by the study authors: Compared with non-Tr1 cells, Tr1 cells had a narrower TCR repertoire, and the study took this difference to reflect clonal expansion driven by alloantigen.

This clonotype was detected a few times. Its antigen is not yet known. No much larger clone exists at a distance of one base, and base qualities are not known. Instrument used: Illumina MiSeq. TCRdb reanalyzed the raw reads on its own, using fastp at Q25 for trimming and MiXCR for clone calling, and kept in-frame beta chains. Duplicate CDR3 protein sequences are folded into a single record with the most common DNA and genes. The sample contains 60,000 to 75,000 distinct CDR3 sequences, about 20% of them found a single time. The ten largest clones take up roughly 8% of the sample. The receptor was isolated from a human donor in good health. The chain uses TRBV28 and TRBJ2-4; TRBD1 matches 8 bases in the middle. The sequencing input was cultured type 1 regulatory T (Tr1) cells, either the whole culture or a sorted fraction (not recorded which). The sample's cell subset or site label is to be understood as: type 1 regulatory T cells sorted from the T-allo10 product. The CDR3 reads CASSQTATGAAKNIQYF. In nucleotides, the sequence is TGTGCCAGCAGTCAAACGGCGACAGGGGCGGCCAAAAACATTCAGTACTTC.